Each of the 8 T cell receptor beta chains below was sequenced from the same sample in a study of T-cell memory formation after mild COVID-19. TCRdb independently ran MiXCR on the 5' RACE reads; one entry per CDR3 protein. The table records more than 120,000 distinct CDR3 sequences, 6% to 7% of them present only once. The material sequenced was PBMCs or a T cell subset sorted from them (not recorded which). The receptor set was obtained from an adult woman who had mild COVID-19 (a few samples of this study predate the infection). Cell type and time point are not known.

This sequence joins TRBV12-3 or TRBV12-4 and TRBJ1-5; no firm D call. The ends were cut back, 1 base at V and 7 bases at J, with 17 bases in the middle. This CDR3 has 16 residues. For the CDR3, the DNA is TGTGCCAGCAGTTTAGGGGTGGATACCCTAAAGCAGCCCCAGCATTTT. This encodes CASSLGVDTLKQPQHF.

In its sample, this clonotype was seen many times. The J gene is TRBJ2-1, the V gene TRBV18; unclear D gene. V lost 3 bases, J lost 4 bases, and 7 bases lay in between. Germline CDR1 is KGHSH and CDR2 is LQKENI. The CDR3 covers 13 residues. The CDR3 spells CASSPPSYNEQFF. The CDR3 DNA follows: TGTGCCAGCTCACCCCCATCTTACAATGAGCAGTTCTTC.

In this sample, this clonotype turned up many times. This chain connects TRBV2 to TRBJ2-6; TRBD1 matches at 8 bases. J gave up 2 bases and V 5 bases, and 2 bases lay outside the gene matches. The CDR3 is 15 amino acids. From germline, CDR1 is SNHLY and CDR2 FYNNEI. DNA of the CDR3: TGTGCCAGCAGTTTGACAGGGGCTGGGGCCAACGTCCTGACTTTC. Its translation is CASSLTGAGANVLTF.

This clonotype was detected ten times or more. The DNA is omitted, as the CDR3 cannot be located on it reliably, and the CDR3 follows TCRdb's listing. The gene calls are TRBV21-1 and TRBJ1-1; the table's D call of TRBD1 was not tested on the DNA. TRBV21-1 is a pseudogene segment. The CDR3 numbers 18 amino acids, ends counted. CDR3 amino acids: CASSKFGPGIAMNTEAFF.

In this sample, this clonotype turned up many times. V gene TRBV9 combines with J gene TRBJ2-1; D is unclear. The V gene's germline CDR1 is SGDLS and CDR2 YYNGEE. Trimming left V 1 base short and J 5 bases short, with 16 bases between. This CDR3 is built from 16 residues. CDR3 residues: CASSVIPRLGNNEQFF. The CDR3 region has the DNA TGTGCCAGCAGCGTAATACCTCGACTGGGGAACAATGAGCAGTTCTTC.

There are many counts of this clonotype. This rearrangement joins TRBV9 to TRBJ1-3; no reliable D call. CDR1 and CDR2 (germline): SGDLS, YYNGEE. V lost 0 bases and J 0 bases, leaving 19 bases between the germline ends. CDR3 size: 19 residues. The CDR3 DNA reads TGTGCCAGCAGCGTAGAGTCTGGAAATGTGGTTAGCTCTGGAAACACCATATATTTT. Translated, it gives CASSVESGNVVSSGNTIYF.

This clonotype appeared a few times. The rearrangement uses TRBV2 and TRBJ2-7, with D unclear. The CDR3 sequence is 10 residues long. V was cut by 8 bases and J by 3 bases, with 5 bases left in between. The germline gives CDR1 SNHLY, CDR2 FYNNEI. This chain's CDR3 is CASGNYEQYF. The CDR3 region has the DNA TGTGCCAGCGGTAACTACGAGCAGTACTTC.

This clonotype was observed a handful of times. The rearrangement uses TRBV27 and TRBJ2-7; 7 nucleotides match TRBD1. Germline V lookup: CDR1 MNHEY, CDR2 SMNVEV (reference sequence). The CDR3 extends over 14 amino acids. The junction had 6 bases not matched to a gene; V was cut back by 3 bases and J by 4 bases. CDR3 protein: CASSLKGAGYEQYF. CDR3 bases: TGTGCCAGCAGTTTGAAGGGGGCTGGGTACGAGCAGTACTTC.